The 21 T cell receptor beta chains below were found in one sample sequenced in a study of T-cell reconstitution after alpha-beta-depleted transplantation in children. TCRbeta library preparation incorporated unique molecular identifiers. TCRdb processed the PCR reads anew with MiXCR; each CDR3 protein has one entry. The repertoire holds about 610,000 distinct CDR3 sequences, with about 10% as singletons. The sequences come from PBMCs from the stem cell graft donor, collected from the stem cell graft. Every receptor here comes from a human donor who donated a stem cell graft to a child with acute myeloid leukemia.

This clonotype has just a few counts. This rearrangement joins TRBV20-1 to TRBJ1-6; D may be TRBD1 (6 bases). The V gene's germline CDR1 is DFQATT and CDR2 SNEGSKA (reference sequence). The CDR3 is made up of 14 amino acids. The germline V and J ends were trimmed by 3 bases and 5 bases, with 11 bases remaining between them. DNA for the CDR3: TGCAGTGCTAGGGGGACAAACCATAATTCACCCCTCCACTTT. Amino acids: CSARGTNHNSPLHF.

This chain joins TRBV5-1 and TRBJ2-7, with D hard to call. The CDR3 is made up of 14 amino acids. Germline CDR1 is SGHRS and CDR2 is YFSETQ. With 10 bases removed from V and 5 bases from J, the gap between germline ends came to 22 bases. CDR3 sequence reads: CASNGGEISHEQYF. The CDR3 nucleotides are TGCGCCTCCAATGGCGGCGAAATCAGCCACGAGCAGTACTTC.

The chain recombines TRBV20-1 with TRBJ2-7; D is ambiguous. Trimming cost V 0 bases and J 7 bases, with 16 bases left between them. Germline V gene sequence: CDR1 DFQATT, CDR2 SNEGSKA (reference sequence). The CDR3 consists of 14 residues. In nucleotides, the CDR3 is TGCAGTGCTAGAGATGCCCCGATTTCTAGGGAGCAGTACTTC. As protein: CSARDAPISREQYF.

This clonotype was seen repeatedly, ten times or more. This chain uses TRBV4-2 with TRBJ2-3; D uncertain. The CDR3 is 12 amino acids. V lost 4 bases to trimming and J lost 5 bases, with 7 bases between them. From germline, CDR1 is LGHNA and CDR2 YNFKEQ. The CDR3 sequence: CASSPARDTQYF. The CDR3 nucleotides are TGTGCCAGCAGCCCTGCGAGAGATACGCAGTATTTT.

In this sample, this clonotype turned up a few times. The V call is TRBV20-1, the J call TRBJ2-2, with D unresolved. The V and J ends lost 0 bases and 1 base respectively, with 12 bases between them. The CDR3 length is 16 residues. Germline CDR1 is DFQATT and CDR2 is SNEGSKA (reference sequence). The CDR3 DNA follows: TGCAGTGCTAGAGATCTGGCGGCCGAGAACACCGGGGAGCTGTTTTTT. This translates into CSARDLAAENTGELFF.

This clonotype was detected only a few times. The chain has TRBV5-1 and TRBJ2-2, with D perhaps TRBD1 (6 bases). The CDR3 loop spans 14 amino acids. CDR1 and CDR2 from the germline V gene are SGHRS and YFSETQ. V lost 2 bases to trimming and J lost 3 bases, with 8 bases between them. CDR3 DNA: TGCGCCAGCAGCTTTTCAGGGGACACCGGGGAGCTGTTTTTT. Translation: CASSFSGDTGELFF.

The CDR3 loop reads CASNSGSGETQYF. In DNA form, the CDR3 reads TGTGCCAGCAACTCCGGGTCGGGAGAGACCCAGTACTTC. This sequence joins TRBV12-3 or TRBV12-4 and TRBJ2-5; D is uncertain. V lost 7 bases to trimming and J lost 4 bases, with 13 bases between them. This CDR3 is built from 13 residues.

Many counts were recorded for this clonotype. CDR3 amino acids: CASSLLGGPHRETQYF. The CDR3 nucleotides are TGTGCCAGCAGTTTATTGGGTGGGCCACATCGAGAGACCCAGTACTTC. This chain uses TRBV27 with TRBJ2-5; D is ambiguous. V gave up 1 base and J gave up 4 bases, with 16 bases separating them. CDR3 length: 16 residues. CDR1 is MNHEY, CDR2 SMNVEV, per germline (reference sequence).

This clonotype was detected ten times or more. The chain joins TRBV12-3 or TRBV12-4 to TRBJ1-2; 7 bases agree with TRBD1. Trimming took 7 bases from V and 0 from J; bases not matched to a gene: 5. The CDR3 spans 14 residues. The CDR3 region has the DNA TGTGCCAGCACCCCGACAGGGACTAACTATGGCTACACCTTC. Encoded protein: CASTPTGTNYGYTF.

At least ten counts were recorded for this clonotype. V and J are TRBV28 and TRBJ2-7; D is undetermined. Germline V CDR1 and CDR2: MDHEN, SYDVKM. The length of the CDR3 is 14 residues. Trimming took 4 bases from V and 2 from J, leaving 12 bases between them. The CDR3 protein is CASSSDRSTYEQYF. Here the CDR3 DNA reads TGTGCCAGCAGTTCCGATAGATCTACCTACGAGCAGTACTTC.

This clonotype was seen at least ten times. The CDR3 DNA is TGTGCCAGCAGCTTAGTGCCTAGCGGGAGGGCATCCGCAGATACGCAGTATTTT. Protein product: CASSLVPSGRASADTQYF. This chain connects TRBV7-3 to TRBJ2-3; 12 nucleotides line up with TRBD2. This CDR3 comprises 18 residues. CDR1 is SGHTA and CDR2 is FQGTGA in the germline V gene. V lost 2 bases and J lost 4; bases outside the gene matches: 10.

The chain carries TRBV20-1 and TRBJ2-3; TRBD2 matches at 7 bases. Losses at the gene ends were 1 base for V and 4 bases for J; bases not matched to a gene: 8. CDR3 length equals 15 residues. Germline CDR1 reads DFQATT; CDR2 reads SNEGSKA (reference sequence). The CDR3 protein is CSARVIAGKADTQYF. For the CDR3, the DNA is TGCAGTGCTAGAGTAATAGCGGGCAAGGCAGATACGCAGTATTTT.

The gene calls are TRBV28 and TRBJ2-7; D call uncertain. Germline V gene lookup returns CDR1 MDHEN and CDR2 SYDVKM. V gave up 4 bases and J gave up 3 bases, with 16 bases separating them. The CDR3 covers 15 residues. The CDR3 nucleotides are TGTGCCAGCAGTTCATCGAGACCTACCCTCTACGAGCAGTACTTC. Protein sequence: CASSSSRPTLYEQYF. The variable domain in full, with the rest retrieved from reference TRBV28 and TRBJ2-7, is DVKVTQSSRYLVKRTGEKVFLECVQDMDHENMFWYRQDPGLGLRLIYFSYDVKMKEKGDIPEGYSVSREKKERFSLILESASTNQTSMYLCASSSSRPTLYEQYFGPGTRLTVT.

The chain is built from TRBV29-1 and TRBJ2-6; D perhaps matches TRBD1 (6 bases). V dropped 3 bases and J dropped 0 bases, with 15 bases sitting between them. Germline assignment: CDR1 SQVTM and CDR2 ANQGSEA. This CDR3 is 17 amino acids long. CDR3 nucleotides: TGCAGCGTTGACCAGGCTGGGGGCTTCTCTGGGGCCAACGTCCTGACTTTC. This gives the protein CSVDQAGGFSGANVLTF.

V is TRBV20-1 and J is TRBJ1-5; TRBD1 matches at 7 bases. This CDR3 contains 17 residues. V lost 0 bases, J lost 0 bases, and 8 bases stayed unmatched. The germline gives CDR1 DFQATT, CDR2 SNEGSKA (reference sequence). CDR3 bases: TGCAGTGCTAGAGATCGTGGACAGGCAGATAGCAATCAGCCCCAGCATTTT. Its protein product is CSARDRGQADSNQPQHF.

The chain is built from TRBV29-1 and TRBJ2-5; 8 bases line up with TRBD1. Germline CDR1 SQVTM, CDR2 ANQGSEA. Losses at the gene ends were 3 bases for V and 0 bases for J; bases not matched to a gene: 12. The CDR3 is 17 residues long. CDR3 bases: TGCAGCGTTGAGGGAGGACAGGGCTTGATGTACCAAGAGACCCAGTACTTC. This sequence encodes CSVEGGQGLMYQETQYF.

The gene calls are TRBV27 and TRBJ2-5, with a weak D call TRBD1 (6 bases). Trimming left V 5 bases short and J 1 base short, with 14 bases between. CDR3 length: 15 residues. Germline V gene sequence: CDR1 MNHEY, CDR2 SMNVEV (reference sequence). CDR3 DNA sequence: TGTGCCAGCAGTCACGACAGGAGAGCCCAAGAGACCCAGTACTTC. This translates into CASSHDRRAQETQYF.

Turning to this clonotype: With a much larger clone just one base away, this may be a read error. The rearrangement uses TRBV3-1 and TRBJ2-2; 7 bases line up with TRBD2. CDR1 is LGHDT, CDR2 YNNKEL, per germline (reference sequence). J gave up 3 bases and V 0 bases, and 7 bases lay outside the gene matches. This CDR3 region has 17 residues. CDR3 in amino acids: CASSQDWASGHTGELFF. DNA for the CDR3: TGTGCCAGCAGCCAAGATTGGGCTAGCGGACACACCGGGGAGCTGTTTTTT. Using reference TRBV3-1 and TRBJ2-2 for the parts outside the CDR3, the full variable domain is DTAVSQTPKYLVTQMGNDKSIKCEQNLGHDTMYWYKQDSKKFLKIMFSYNNKELIINETVPNRFSPKSPDKAHLNLHINSLELGDSAVYFCASSQDWASGHTGELFFGEGSRLTVL.

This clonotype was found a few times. The CDR3 here is CASSLGAREQYF. The CDR3 nucleotides read TGCGCCAGCAGCTTGGGAGCGAGGGAGCAGTACTTC. The chain carries TRBV5-1 and TRBJ2-7; D is undetermined. The CDR3 consists of 12 residues. Trimming took off 0 bases at V and 7 bases at J, with 8 bases between the two ends. From germline, CDR1 is SGHRS and CDR2 YFSETQ.

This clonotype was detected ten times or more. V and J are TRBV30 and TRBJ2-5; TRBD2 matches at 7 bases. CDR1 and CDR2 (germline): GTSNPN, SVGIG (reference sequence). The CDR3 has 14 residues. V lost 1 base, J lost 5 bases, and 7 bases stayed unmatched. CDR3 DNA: TGTGCCTGGAGTGAACTAGCGTTTTTGGAGACCCAGTACTTC. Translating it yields CAWSELAFLETQYF.

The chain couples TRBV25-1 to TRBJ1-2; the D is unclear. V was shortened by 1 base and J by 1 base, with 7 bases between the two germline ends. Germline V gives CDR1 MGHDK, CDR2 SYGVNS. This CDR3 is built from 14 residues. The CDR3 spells CASSELRVNYGYTF. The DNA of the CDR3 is TGTGCCAGCAGTGAATTACGGGTTAACTATGGCTACACCTTC.